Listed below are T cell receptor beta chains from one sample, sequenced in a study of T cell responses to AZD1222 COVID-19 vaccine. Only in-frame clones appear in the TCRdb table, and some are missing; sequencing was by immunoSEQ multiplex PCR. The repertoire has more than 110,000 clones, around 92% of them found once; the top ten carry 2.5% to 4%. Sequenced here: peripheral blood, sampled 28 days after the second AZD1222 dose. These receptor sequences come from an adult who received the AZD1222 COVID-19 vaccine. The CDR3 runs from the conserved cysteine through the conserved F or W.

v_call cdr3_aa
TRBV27 CASTRSGRTYNEQFF
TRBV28 CASRLSGSYEQYF
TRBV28 CASSPGGHLNTEAFF
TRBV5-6 CASSLAVIGYTF
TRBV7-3 CASSLATGLQYEQYF
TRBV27 CASRPGQGRGMNTEAFF
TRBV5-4 CASRKGTSGTSTDTQYF
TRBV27 CASSLGPGQGLNEQYF
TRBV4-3 CASSRSSGTVNTIYF
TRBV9 CASSVVAGGLRETQYF
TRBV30 CAWSRADPAEQYF
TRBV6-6 CASSYSWRGDYEQYF
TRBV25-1 CAISGSYYNEQFF
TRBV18 CASSPPHSPSYNEQFF
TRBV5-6 CASSLAREGAYEQYF
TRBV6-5 CASRNRGGLYGYTF
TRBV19 CASSIGSGTSTDTQYF
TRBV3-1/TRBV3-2 CASSHSMSGRNNEQFF
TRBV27 CASSFYENEQFF
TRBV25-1 CASSESRTASYEQYF
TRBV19 CASSIQTSYEQYF
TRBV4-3 CASSQDAFGQGGTEAFF
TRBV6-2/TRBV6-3 CASSSSGRLNEQFF
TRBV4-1 CASSQVTSESHTGELFF
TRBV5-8 CASSLSTNYGYTF
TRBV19 CASSTGPSTDTQYF
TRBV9 CASSANRDNTEAFF
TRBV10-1 CASREGQGGFTGQPQHF
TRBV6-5 CASRRTTDQPQHF
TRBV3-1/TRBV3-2 CASSHTGTAFYEQYF
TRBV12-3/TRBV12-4 CASKKPYRELFF
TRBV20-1 CSAKEPPGYTF
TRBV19 CASSKRGVNYGYTF
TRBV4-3 CASSQGTRTEAFF
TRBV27 CASSLNPVVTGELFF
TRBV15 CATTRDRGTNYGYTF
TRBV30 CAWRGGTDTQYF
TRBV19 CASSIGQGVGEQFF
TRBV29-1 CSVDGALNTEAFF
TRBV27 CASSLIWTSGSYEQYF
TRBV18 CASSLRILAGPNTGELFF
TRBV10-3 CAISETPGVIETQYF
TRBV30 CAWSVWGSSYEQYF